The sequence of this T cell receptor beta chain was determined in a study of vaccination effects on CD4 cells after COVID-19. Study-wide results and caveats: Only a single clone (1 of 255 vaccine-induced clones in healthy vaccinees) cross-reacted with common cold coronaviruses. The study enrolled few convalescent patients and sampled no early post-infection timepoints.

The germline V and J ends were trimmed by 4 bases and 0 bases, with 17 bases remaining between them. The length of the CDR3 is 17 residues. Germline assignment: CDR1 SGHDT and CDR2 YYEEEE. The data were produced by immunoSEQ multiplex PCR, yet TCRdb's version contains in-frame clones alone and is incomplete. The data contain approximately 74,000 clones, nearly 75% of them singletons. Details on this clone: Its antigen remains unknown.

Scientists isolated CD4+ T cells after a roughly nine-day culture period ended. Participants were given two doses of BNT162b2 or mRNA-1273 vaccine. The rearrangement uses TRBV5-6 and TRBJ1-3, with D unresolved. The specimen was CD4+ T cells from PBMCs cultured without peptide, collected after COVID-19 vaccination. The receptor was isolated from a human donor who received a COVID-19 vaccine. CDR3 in DNA: TGTGCCAGCAGCCCAAGGTGGCAGCTGATCTCTGGAAACACCATATATTTT. Amino acids: CASSPRWQLISGNTIYF.